A selection of T cell receptor beta chains follows, all from one sample in a study of blood T cell repertoires in COVID-19. Clones were sequenced by immunoSEQ multiplex PCR, and TCRdb holds only the in-frame ones, with some missing. Among about 78,000 clones listed, approximately 89% were seen once. The sequenced sample was peripheral blood. All receptors come from a man aged 50-60 years with active or convalescent COVID-19. The CDR3 runs from the conserved cysteine through the conserved F or W. The D gene is left open where the match is weak. Only part of the rows carry a size: once, few, many, or a class if the clone is expanded.

d_call	clone_size	v_call	j_call	cdr3_nt	cdr3_aa
NA	NA	TRBV27	TRBJ2-1	TGTGCCAGCAGTGTCTACCCGCCCGGGTACAATGAGCAGTTCTTC	CASSVYPPGYNEQFF
NA	NA	TRBV7-7	TRBJ2-2	TGTGCCAGCAGCTATGGGGCAGACAACACCGGGGAGCTGTTTTTT	CASSYGADNTGELFF
NA	NA	TRBV11-2	TRBJ1-5	TGTGCCAGCAGCCCCCAAAGCAATCAGCCCCAGCATTTT	CASSPQSNQPQHF
TRBD1	NA	TRBV3-1/TRBV3-2	TRBJ1-5	TGTGCCAGCAGCCCCGGGACAGGGGTTCAGCCCCAGCATTTT	CASSPGTGVQPQHF
NA	NA	TRBV27	TRBJ1-2	TGTGCCAGCAGTTATTCGAGTTCCTACACCTTC	CASSYSSSYTF
NA	NA	TRBV12-3/TRBV12-4	TRBJ2-5	TGTGCCAGCAGTTTTGAGGAGACCCAGTACTTC	CASSFEETQYF
NA	NA	TRBV10-1	TRBJ1-2	TGCGCCAGCAGTGAGACAGCTAACTATGGCTACACCTTC	CASSETANYGYTF
TRBD1	once	TRBV5-1	TRBJ1-1	TGCGCCAGCAGCTCATGGGACAGGAACACTGAAGCTTTCTTT	CASSSWDRNTEAFF
NA	NA	TRBV24-1	TRBJ2-6	TGTGCCACCAGTGAAGGGCAGGGAACCCCTGGGGCCAACGTCCTGACTTTC	CATSEGQGTPGANVLTF
NA	medium-sized	TRBV11-2	TRBJ2-1	TGTGCCAGCAGCTCCCAGTTCACGGGCAATGAGCAGTTCTTC	CASSSQFTGNEQFF
NA	once	TRBV10-3	TRBJ2-3	TGTGCCATCAGGCCCAAGGGGCCCACAGATACGCAGTATTTT	CAIRPKGPTDTQYF
TRBD2	NA	TRBV6-4	TRBJ2-3	TGTGCCAGCAGTGATAGCGGGCACAGCACAGATACGCAGTATTTT	CASSDSGHSTDTQYF